This TCR beta chain was observed in a study of T cells in Graves' hyperthyroidism and ophthalmopathy. V gave up 4 bases and J gave up 4 bases, with 16 bases separating them. CDR1 is MNHNS, CDR2 SASEGT, per germline. This CDR3 has 15 amino acids. This clonotype was counted many times. TCR beta CDR3 sequences were amplified from RNA transcripts. The primer set for the first-round RT-PCR of the TCR CDR3 was HTBI. In TCRdb, the multiplex PCR reads were re-called with MiXCR into one record per CDR3 protein. The sample holds 350,000 or so distinct CDR3 sequences, approximately 17% seen once. Material for sequencing was blood. The sequence was collected from a woman aged 30 to 39 with Graves' hyperthyroidism that later progressed to Graves' ophthalmopathy. The chain recombines TRBV6-1 with TRBJ1-1, with a tentative D call TRBD1 (6 bases). The CDR3 spells CASSAQGIGSTEAFF. In nucleotides, the CDR3 is TGTGCCAGCAGTGCACAGGGTATTGGGAGCACTGAAGCTTTCTTT.